The next 24 T cell receptor beta chains were all read from a single sample in a study of read filtering for tumor transcriptome and immune sequencing. This library used around 400 ng RNA and molecular barcoded adaptors spanning alpha/delta and beta/gamma chains. A single record per CDR3 protein comes from TCRdb applying MiXCR to the reads. The repertoire consists of approximately 40,000 distinct CDR3 sequences, with roughly 13% occurring once and the leading ten covering 27%. The sample consisted of a population of CD138-negative cells sorted from bone marrow. The receptors stem from a donor aged 40 or older with multiple myeloma.

This clonotype was detected many times. The CDR3 reads CASSLAGHTSEAFF. The CDR3, as DNA: TGTGCCAGCAGCTTGGCCGGGCACACCTCTGAAGCTTTCTTT. The J gene is TRBJ1-1, the V gene TRBV5-5; D remains ambiguous. Between the trimmed V and J ends, which lost 0 bases and 6 bases, there was a span of 12 bases. CDR3 length equals 14 residues. Germline V gene sequence: CDR1 SGHKS, CDR2 YYEKEE (reference sequence).

This clonotype was recorded many times. This sequence joins TRBV4-1 and TRBJ2-7, with a possible D match to TRBD2 (5 bases). In germline, CDR1 is MGHRA, CDR2 YSYEKL. V was pared by 4 bases and J by 3 bases, with 13 bases between. The CDR3 sequence is 14 residues long. CDR3 sequence: CASSPGISIYEQYF. The CDR3 nucleotides read TGCGCCAGCAGCCCGGGAATATCAATCTACGAGCAGTACTTC.

This clonotype came up many times. V gene TRBV20-1 combines with J gene TRBJ2-7, with 7 bases lining up with TRBD2. J was trimmed by 3 bases and V by 1 base; bases with no gene match: 12. The length of the CDR3 is 16 residues. Germline CDR1 reads DFQATT; CDR2 reads SNEGSKA (reference sequence). In DNA form, the CDR3 reads TGCAGTGCTAGAGGGTGGAGCGGGATCCCCTACTACGAGCAGTACTTC. Translating gives CSARGWSGIPYYEQYF.

This clonotype was observed many times. The chain is built from TRBV20-1 and TRBJ2-7, with a possible D match to TRBD2 (6 bases). V was pared by 1 base and J by 1 base, with 11 bases between. The germline CDR1 and CDR2 sequences are DFQATT and SNEGSKA (reference sequence). The CDR3 has 14 residues. CDR3 residues: CSARGLVVSYEQYF. The CDR3 coding sequence is TGCAGTGCTAGAGGACTAGTAGTTTCCTACGAGCAGTACTTC.

The chain uses TRBV20-1 and TRBJ2-7; 9 bases are a match to TRBD1. Unmatched junction bases numbered 6, after V lost 0 bases and J lost 0 bases. The CDR3 contains 16 residues. In germline, CDR1 is DFQATT, CDR2 SNEGSKA (reference sequence). The CDR3 sequence: CSARETQGATSYEQYF. In DNA form, the CDR3 reads TGCAGTGCTAGAGAGACACAGGGGGCAACCTCCTACGAGCAGTACTTC.

This clonotype was seen many times. This rearrangement joins TRBV7-9 to TRBJ2-3, with a weak D call TRBD2 (5 bases). The CDR3 covers 14 residues. Germline CDR1 SEHNR, CDR2 FQNEAQ (reference sequence). Trimming removed 3 bases at V and 1 base at J, with 8 bases between. The CDR3 DNA reads as TGTGCCAGCAGCTTGCTGGGAGGCACAGATACGCAGTATTTT. This translates into CASSLLGGTDTQYF.

This clonotype was observed a few times. A read error is possible here, since a much larger clone lies one base away. The conserved closing phenylalanine or tryptophan is absent in this CDR3, likely reflecting a read error. This chain connects TRBV5-6 to TRBJ2-1; 10 positions agree with TRBD2. CDR3 size: 15 residues. V dropped 4 bases and J dropped 4; count of bases not matched to a gene: 5. Germline V gene sequence: CDR1 SGHDT, CDR2 YYEEEE. The DNA for the CDR3 is TGTGCCAGCAGCGCGGGACTAGCGAGTTACAATGAGCAGTTCCTC. This translates into CASSAGLASYNEQFL.

This chain uses TRBV5-1 with TRBJ2-1; the D gene is possibly TRBD1 (6 bases). CDR1 is SGHRS and CDR2 is YFSETQ in the germline V gene. V lost 0 bases to trimming and J lost 4 bases, with 8 bases between them. CDR3 length: 14 residues. The CDR3 region has the DNA TGCGCCAGCAGCTTGGCAGGACAGTACAATGAGCAGTTCTTC. Its protein is CASSLAGQYNEQFF. Variable domain in full (rest from reference TRBV5-1 and TRBJ2-1): KAGVTQTPRYLIKTRGQQVTLSCSPISGHRSVSWYQQTPGQGLQFLFEYFSETQRNKGNFPGRFSGRQFSNSRSEMNVSTLELGDSALYLCASSLAGQYNEQFFGPGTRLTVL.

Worth noting for this clonotype: Its ends do not fully match the called genes, so a read error is possible. The rearrangement joins TRBV9 to TRBJ2-1, with a weak D call TRBD2 (5 bases). From germline, CDR1 is SGDLS and CDR2 YYNGEE. The CDR3 covers 15 residues. The CDR3 region is CASSVAADAYNEQLF. The CDR3 DNA reads TGTGCTAGCAGCGTTGCAGCGGACGCCTACAATGAGCAGCTCTTC.

About this clonotype itself: This may be a read error: a much more frequent sequence differs by one nucleotide. The chain is built from TRBV20-1 and TRBJ2-6; D not resolved. CDR3 size: 12 residues. Germline V gene data show CDR1 as DFQATT and CDR2 as SNEGSKA (reference sequence). The CDR3 coding sequence is TGCAATGCTGAGTCTGGGGCCAACGTCCTGACTTTC. Translating it yields CNAESGANVLTF.

This clonotype was seen more than once but under ten times. The V gene is TRBV7-6, the J gene TRBJ2-5; the match to TRBD2 covers 7 bases. CDR3 length equals 13 residues. Germline CDR1 SGHVS, CDR2 FNYEAQ. Trimming cost V 8 bases and J 9 bases; bases outside gene matches: 12. As DNA, the CDR3 is TGTGCCAGCGGGGAGGGAGTTCGGGGGTCCCAGTACTTC. Translation: CASGEGVRGSQYF.

At least ten counts were recorded for this clonotype. The chain has TRBV5-6 and TRBJ2-3; perhaps TRBD1 as D (7 bases). From germline, CDR1 is SGHDT and CDR2 YYEEEE. V dropped 3 bases and J dropped 2 bases, with 19 bases sitting between them. The CDR3 has 17 amino acids. This chain's CDR3 is CASSSRQGAGNTDTQYF. CDR3 DNA sequence: TGTGCCAGCAGCTCCCGACAGGGTGCGGGAAACACAGATACGCAGTATTTT.

The sample holds many counts of this clonotype. The rearrangement joins TRBV12-5 to TRBJ2-1; maybe TRBD1 (5 bases). The germline V gene has CDR1 LGHNT and CDR2 FRNRAP. The ends were cut back, 6 bases at V and 0 bases at J, with 9 bases in the middle. This CDR3 has 14 residues. CDR3 residues: CASGKTASYNEQFF. The CDR3 coding sequence is TGTGCTAGTGGGAAGACAGCCTCCTACAATGAGCAGTTCTTC.

There are many counts of this clonotype. The chain is built from TRBV28 and TRBJ2-3; 10 bases agree with TRBD2. The germline gives CDR1 MDHEN, CDR2 SYDVKM. Trimming took 2 bases from V and 0 from J; bases not matched to a gene: 11. The CDR3 has 19 amino acids. As DNA, the CDR3 is TGTGCCAGCAGTTTAATCCCTCAACTAGCGGGGTCTAGCACAGATACGCAGTATTTT. It is translated as CASSLIPQLAGSSTDTQYF.

This chain links TRBV7-3 with TRBJ2-5, with TRBD1 as a possible D gene (6 bases). The ends were cut back, 1 base at V and 4 bases at J, with 13 bases in the middle. This CDR3 region has 15 residues. Germline values: CDR1 SGHTA, CDR2 FQGTGA. CDR3 DNA sequence: TGTGCCAGCAGCTTAAAAGGGGGTCAGGGAGAGACCCAGTACTTC. Its translation is CASSLKGGQGETQYF.

The gene calls are TRBV20-1 and TRBJ2-7, with 7 bases that match TRBD2. CDR1 and CDR2 (germline): DFQATT, SNEGSKA (reference sequence). The CDR3 has 15 residues. Losses at the gene ends were 1 base for V and 2 bases for J; bases not matched to a gene: 8. CDR3 sequence: CSARVIGGSTYEQYF. CDR3 in DNA: TGCAGTGCTAGAGTAATAGGCGGGAGCACCTACGAGCAGTACTTC.

In its sample, this clonotype was seen many times. The rearrangement uses TRBV24-1 and TRBJ2-2; 9 nucleotides match TRBD2. This CDR3 spans 18 amino acids. V lost 0 bases and J lost 5; bases outside the gene matches: 9. The germline CDR1 and CDR2 sequences are KGHDR and SFDVKD. CDR3 loop: CATSDLGGRAGKTGELFF. CDR3 nucleotides: TGTGCCACCAGTGATTTGGGCGGGAGGGCCGGAAAGACCGGGGAGCTGTTTTTT.

This clonotype showed up many times. The V call is TRBV28, the J call TRBJ2-5, with D perhaps TRBD1 or TRBD2 (5 bases each). Trimming cost V 2 bases and J 4 bases, with 14 bases left between them. Germline CDR1 reads MDHEN; CDR2 reads SYDVKM. The CDR3 runs to 15 residues. In DNA, the CDR3 is TGTGCCAGCAGTTTACAGGGACGGGTCGGAGAGACCCAGTACTTC. Amino acids: CASSLQGRVGETQYF.

In its sample, this clonotype was seen many times. The J gene is TRBJ2-7, the V gene TRBV7-2, with 11 nucleotides matching TRBD1. Germline CDR1 is SGHTA and CDR2 is FQGNSA. CDR3 length: 12 amino acids. With 4 bases clipped from V and 13 bases from J, the junction kept 6 bases outside the gene matches. The CDR3, as DNA: TGTGCCAGCAGCTCGGACAGGGGGCCTGGATACTTC. It translates to CASSSDRGPGYF.

Of note for this clonotype: Just one base apart from a much larger clone, this may be a read error. Lacking the conserved final phenylalanine or tryptophan, this CDR3 likely reflects a read error. J is TRBJ2-1 and V is TRBV7-9; unclear D gene. V was pared by 0 bases and J by 9 bases, with 3 bases between. The CDR3 sequence is 11 residues long. From germline, CDR1 is SEHNR and CDR2 FQNEAQ (reference sequence). The CDR3 here is CASSLAGEQFL. DNA of the CDR3: TGTGCCAGCAGCTTAGCTGGTGAGCAGTTCCTC.

In this sample, this clonotype turned up many times. The rearrangement uses TRBV7-2 and TRBJ2-1; unclear D gene. The CDR3 spans 14 residues. Looked up from germline, CDR1 is SGHTA and CDR2 is FQGNSA. Trimming cost V 5 bases and J 4 bases, with 12 bases left between them. The CDR3 protein is CASSISDPYNEQFF. The CDR3 DNA reads TGTGCCAGCAGCATAAGCGACCCGTACAATGAGCAGTTCTTC.

This clonotype has ten or more counts. The V call is TRBV25-1, the J call TRBJ2-1; 7 bases align to TRBD2. The CDR3 has 16 amino acids. The germline gives CDR1 MGHDK, CDR2 SYGVNS. V shed 1 base, J shed 9 bases, and the junction held 12 bases outside the gene matches. This CDR3 reads CASSEWVSGRAGEQFF. CDR3 coding DNA: TGTGCCAGCAGTGAATGGGTCAGTGGGAGGGCCGGTGAGCAGTTCTTC.

This clonotype has a count of ten or more. The rearrangement joins TRBV6-1 to TRBJ2-1; a possible D gene is TRBD2 (6 bases). This CDR3 spans 16 amino acids. The V end was cut by 10 bases, the J end by 0 bases, with 19 bases between. In germline, CDR1 is MNHNS, CDR2 SASEGT. Written as DNA, the CDR3 is TGTGCCACCAACGCCTTTAGCGGAAGCTCCTACAATGAGCAGTTCTTC. Its translation: CATNAFSGSSYNEQFF.

This clonotype was recorded many times. The rearrangement joins TRBV20-1 to TRBJ2-1; D gene ambiguous. This CDR3 comprises 14 residues. With 0 bases removed from V and 4 bases from J, the gap between germline ends came to 10 bases. Germline lookup yields CDR1 DFQATT and CDR2 SNEGSKA (reference sequence). The CDR3 sequence: CSARDRQIYNEQFF. CDR3 nucleotides: TGCAGTGCTAGAGATCGGCAGATTTACAATGAGCAGTTCTTC.